The rows below give T cell receptor beta chains drawn from one sample of a study of blood T cell repertoires in COVID-19. The table came from immunoSEQ multiplex PCR; TCRdb's copy has only in-frame clones and leaves some out. The sample includes about 170,000 clones, about 83% of them seen just once. Sequencing was performed on peripheral blood. All receptors come from a woman at least 80 years old with acute or convalescent COVID-19. The CDR3 runs from the conserved cysteine through the conserved F or W. Only part of the rows carry a size: once, few, many, or a class if the clone is expanded.

clone size | J gene | CDR3 length | V gene | CDR3 protein
NA | TRBJ2-2 | 15 | TRBV13 | CASSLLAGVTGELFF
NA | TRBJ1-5 | 14 | TRBV4-1 | CASSPSSQNQPQHF
NA | TRBJ1-6 | 15 | TRBV6-1 | CASSEVPQPPGPLHF
NA | TRBJ2-1 | 15 | TRBV2 | CASSDGQGGYNEQFF
NA | TRBJ2-2 | 14 | TRBV2 | CASMGHPNTGELFF
NA | TRBJ2-5 | 15 | TRBV5-5 | CASSLGLAGGETQYF
few | TRBJ1-1 | 13 | TRBV7-6 | CASSADLNTEAFF
NA | TRBJ2-1 | 14 | TRBV6-5 | CASRRSGQSGEQFF
NA | TRBJ2-7 | 15 | TRBV4-3 | CASSRRTGGTYEQYF
NA | TRBJ1-5 | 14 | TRBV7-6 | CASSPGGSNQPQHF
NA | TRBJ2-2 | 13 | TRBV27 | CASNSGYTGELFF
NA | TRBJ2-1 | 14 | TRBV28 | CASNYAGSYNEQFF
NA | TRBJ2-5 | 11 | TRBV20-1 | CSARSPGPQYF
NA | TRBJ1-5 | 13 | TRBV6-5 | CASKTGSNQPQHF
NA | TRBJ2-7 | 15 | TRBV5-1 | CASSLGTPTPYEQYF
NA | TRBJ1-4 | 15 | TRBV6-5 | CASSYEDGKNEKLFF
NA | TRBJ2-5 | 14 | TRBV5-1 | CASSPDGRGGTQYF
NA | TRBJ1-2 | 15 | TRBV6-5 | CASSYPGQGDYGYTF
NA | TRBJ1-1 | 13 | TRBV12-3/TRBV12-4 | CASSLQGNTEAFF
few | TRBJ2-7 | 16 | TRBV4-1 | CASSHPGLAGVHEQYF
NA | TRBJ2-1 | 13 | TRBV7-2 | CASSLTLLAEQFF
few | TRBJ1-2 | 15 | TRBV7-2 | CASSIRGPPTTGYTF
few | TRBJ2-5 | 15 | TRBV6-5 | CASSTLGGGQETQYF
NA | TRBJ2-1 | 15 | TRBV3-1/TRBV3-2 | CASSRLAGGIGEQFF
once | TRBJ2-2 | 12 | TRBV12-5 | CASVSNTGELFF
NA | TRBJ1-3 | 15 | TRBV6-1 | CASSEDVNRWNTIYF
NA | TRBJ2-3 | 15 | TRBV5-1 | CASRTSGGAGDTQYF
NA | TRBJ1-4 | 15 | TRBV4-3 | CASSPDRGQGEKLFF
NA | TRBJ2-3 | 15 | TRBV19 | CASSGRGLGTDTQYF
NA | TRBJ2-1 | 16 | TRBV7-2 | CASSLVQAASGGEQFF
NA | TRBJ1-5 | 14 | TRBV7-9 | CASSLGQNNQPQHF
NA | TRBJ2-5 | 15 | TRBV28 | CASRTGPGLHETQYF
NA | TRBJ1-3 | 11 | TRBV29-1 | CSVTAADTIYF
NA | TRBJ1-6 | 15 | TRBV10-2 | CASSEGIQDNSPLHF
NA | TRBJ1-5 | 14 | TRBV6-5 | CASSQRQGNQPQHF
NA | TRBJ2-1 | 16 | TRBV18 | CASSPTPSGEANEQFF
NA | TRBJ2-5 | 18 | TRBV7-6 | CASSPQPPGTSVKETQYF
NA | TRBJ1-1 | 10 | TRBV20-1 | CSAFVEKAFF
medium-sized | TRBJ1-1 | 14 | TRBV5-1 | CASSLQGSNTEAFF
NA | TRBJ1-2 | 14 | TRBV5-6 | CASSQIQGNYGYTF
NA | TRBJ2-1 | 16 | TRBV2 | CASSELASSSYNEQFF
NA | TRBJ2-5 | 16 | TRBV5-1 | CASSLAPSGSQETQYF
NA | TRBJ1-4 | 16 | TRBV30 | CAWSPPRQGSNEKLFF
NA | TRBJ2-2 | 16 | TRBV2 | CASSVLAGGDTGELFF
NA | TRBJ2-5 | 15 | TRBV5-1 | CASSLETGSSETQYF
NA | TRBJ2-7 | 15 | TRBV11-1 | CASSLMGQASYEQYF
NA | TRBJ2-5 | 13 | TRBV28 | CASRPGHLETQYF
NA | TRBJ1-3 | 14 | TRBV11-2 | CASSLGTAGNTIYF
NA | TRBJ2-1 | 13 | TRBV7-2 | CASSQGLYNEQFF
NA | TRBJ1-1 | 13 | TRBV30 | CAWAGQMNTEAFF
NA | TRBJ2-3 | 13 | TRBV7-3 | CASSLVAADTQYF
NA | TRBJ1-5 | 14 | TRBV19 | CATSNRGLGEPQHF
NA | TRBJ2-2 | 15 | TRBV6-5 | CASNQDRANTGELFF
NA | TRBJ1-5 | 13 | TRBV6-5 | CASSSGGSQPQHF
NA | TRBJ2-7 | 14 | TRBV5-1 | CASSLGDSFYEQYF
NA | TRBJ1-1 | 15 | TRBV5-4 | CASSLRGGWNTEAFF
NA | TRBJ1-1 | 12 | TRBV5-4 | CASRLDRVKAFF
NA | TRBJ2-1 | 15 | TRBV5-6 | CASSFNPGISNEQFF
NA | TRBJ2-2 | 15 | TRBV5-1 | CASSLTNREGGELFF
NA | TRBJ2-1 | 12 | TRBV4-1 | CASSSTSSEQFF